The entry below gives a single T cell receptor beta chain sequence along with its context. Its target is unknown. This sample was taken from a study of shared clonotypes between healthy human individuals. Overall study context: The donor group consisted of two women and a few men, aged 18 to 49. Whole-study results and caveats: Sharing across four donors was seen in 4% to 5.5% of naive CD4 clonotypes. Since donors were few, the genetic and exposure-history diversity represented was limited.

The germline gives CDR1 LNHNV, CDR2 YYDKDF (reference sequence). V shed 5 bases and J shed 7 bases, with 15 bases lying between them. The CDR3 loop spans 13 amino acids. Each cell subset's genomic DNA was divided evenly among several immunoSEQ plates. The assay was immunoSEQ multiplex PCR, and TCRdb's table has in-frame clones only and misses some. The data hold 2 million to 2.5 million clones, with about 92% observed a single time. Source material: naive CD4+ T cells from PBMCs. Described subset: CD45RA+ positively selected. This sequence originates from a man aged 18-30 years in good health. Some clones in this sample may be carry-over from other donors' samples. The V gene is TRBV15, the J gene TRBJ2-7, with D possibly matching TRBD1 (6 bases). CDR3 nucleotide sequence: TGTGCCACCAGCGCTAGGACAGCTCGGGAGCAGTACTTC. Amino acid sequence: CATSARTAREQYF.